One and the same sample provided the 22 T cell receptor beta chains below, sequenced in a study of blood T cells in healthy people across ages. A second about 6 to 11 cycle PCR used barcoded and J-beta primers. TCRdb re-called the 5' RACE reads through MiXCR, storing one row per CDR3 protein. The table has under 1,000,000 distinct CDR3 sequences, about 47% seen once. Sequencing was performed on blood. Receptor source: a man of 80 years or more in good health.

The chain couples TRBV4-3 to TRBJ2-3; D tentatively reads TRBD1 or TRBD2 (5 bases each). CDR1 and CDR2 from the germline V gene are LGHNA and YSLEER. This CDR3 region has 17 residues. Between the trimmed V and J ends, which lost 1 base and 5 bases, there was a span of 19 bases. The CDR3 protein is CASSQVRGGAEGDTQYF. The CDR3 bases are TGCGCCAGCAGCCAAGTTCGCGGTGGGGCTGAGGGAGATACGCAGTATTTT.

This clonotype was observed once. V usage is TRBV25-1 and J usage is TRBJ2-1, with D tentatively TRBD1 or TRBD2 (6 bases each). Trimming removed 4 bases at V and 4 bases at J, with 14 bases between. The CDR3 totals 15 residues. Germline-derived CDR1 and CDR2 are MGHDK and SYGVNS. In DNA, the CDR3 is TGTGCCAGCAGTGCTGAGGGGGGACCGTACAATGAGCAGTTCTTC. Protein sequence: CASSAEGGPYNEQFF.

This clonotype was recorded only once. The chain employs TRBV5-6 and TRBJ1-2; D not resolved. Trimming shortened V by 4 bases and J by 1 base, and 11 bases separated the two germline ends. The CDR3 length is 14 residues. Germline CDR1 SGHDT, CDR2 YYEEEE. CDR3 nucleotides: TGTGCCAGCAGCCCTTCGACCGTTAACTATGGCTACACCTTC. Amino acid sequence: CASSPSTVNYGYTF.

This clonotype was seen only a few times. V gene TRBV14 combines with J gene TRBJ2-5; no clear D. Per germline, CDR1 SGHDN and CDR2 FVKESK. The CDR3 runs to 14 residues. The ends were cut back, 4 bases at V and 5 bases at J, with 14 bases in the middle. For the CDR3, the DNA is TGTGCCAGCAGCCTTTTGGATTCTAGGGAGACCCAGTACTTC. This translates into CASSLLDSRETQYF.

The V and J genes are TRBV20-1 and TRBJ2-5; 7 bases align to TRBD2. After removal of 5 bases from V and 5 bases from J, the junction contained 8 bases not matched to a gene. This CDR3 spans 13 amino acids. CDR1 DFQATT and CDR2 SNEGSKA come from the germline V gene (reference sequence). CDR3: CSASSGTWETQYF. The CDR3 DNA follows: TGCAGTGCTTCGAGCGGGACCTGGGAGACCCAGTACTTC.

The chain uses TRBV7-2 and TRBJ1-1, with TRBD1 matching 12 bases. Germline V gene sequence: CDR1 SGHTA, CDR2 FQGNSA. J was trimmed by 5 bases and V by 2 bases; bases with no gene match: 9. This CDR3 has 17 residues. The CDR3, as DNA: TGTGCCAGCAGCTTACAACCCGGGGGACAGGGGGCGACTGAAGCTTTCTTT. Amino acid sequence: CASSLQPGGQGATEAFF.

The genes are TRBV29-1 and TRBJ2-5; D call uncertain. Germline V gene data show CDR1 as SQVTM and CDR2 as ANQGSEA. Deletions cut 5 bases from V and 1 base from J, with 11 bases between. The CDR3 totals 13 residues. The chain's CDR3 is CSVSRGSQETQYF. As DNA, the CDR3 is TGCAGCGTTTCCCGCGGCAGCCAAGAGACCCAGTACTTC. Full variable domain (rest looked up from reference TRBV29-1 and TRBJ2-5): SAVISQKPSRDICQRGTSLTIQCQVDSQVTMMFWYRQQPGQSLTLIATANQGSEATYESGFVIDKFPISRPNLTFSTLTVSNMSPEDSSIYLCSVSRGSQETQYFGPGTRLLVL.

The rearrangement uses TRBV5-1 and TRBJ2-3, with D possibly TRBD1 on 6 matching bases. CDR3 length: 16 amino acids. Germline loops: CDR1 SGHRS, CDR2 YFSETQ. The V gene lost 0 bases and the J gene lost 3 bases, with 14 bases spanning the gap. The CDR3 DNA sequence: TGCGCCAGCAGCTTGGAGGGCCAACAGGGTACAGATACGCAGTATTTT. Translating it yields CASSLEGQQGTDTQYF.

The chain has TRBV12-3 or TRBV12-4 and TRBJ1-1; the D gene is possibly TRBD1 (6 bases). The CDR3 sequence is 16 residues long. V was clipped by 4 bases and J by 1 base, with 16 bases between them. The CDR3 reads CASSSNRVWGNTEAFF. The DNA of the CDR3 is TGTGCCAGCAGTTCAAACAGGGTATGGGGGAACACTGAAGCTTTCTTT.

At least ten counts were recorded for this clonotype. The chain employs TRBV5-1 and TRBJ2-6; D gene unclear. The CDR3 consists of 16 residues. Per the germline V gene, CDR1 is SGHRS and CDR2 is YFSETQ. The ends were cut back, 1 base at V and 0 bases at J, with 8 bases in the middle. Written as DNA, the CDR3 is TGCGCCAGCAGCTTGAAAGTCAGCTCTGGGGCCAACGTCCTGACTTTC. It encodes CASSLKVSSGANVLTF.

This clonotype was observed a handful of times. This chain connects TRBV12-3 or TRBV12-4 to TRBJ2-3; D is ambiguous. The V end lost 2 bases, the J end lost 5 bases, and 5 bases lay between the germline ends. This CDR3 region has 12 residues. CDR3: CASSLNGDTQYF. CDR3 coding DNA: TGTGCCAGCAGTTTAAATGGAGATACGCAGTATTTT.

The rearrangement uses TRBV7-2 and TRBJ2-1; 8 positions agree with TRBD2. The CDR3 runs to 14 residues. Germline V gene data show CDR1 as SGHTA and CDR2 as FQGNSA. Losses at the gene ends were 2 bases for V and 8 bases for J; bases not matched to a gene: 5. The chain's CDR3 is CASSLRGTSDEQFF. The CDR3 coding sequence is TGTGCCAGCAGCTTAAGGGGGACTAGTGATGAGCAGTTCTTC.

This chain joins TRBV11-3 and TRBJ2-1, with D hard to call. In germline, CDR1 is SGHNT, CDR2 YENEEA. V dropped 0 bases and J dropped 5 bases, with 11 bases sitting between them. CDR3 length: 15 residues. CDR3 region: CASSLDSWGNNEQFF. CDR3 DNA sequence: TGTGCCAGCAGCTTAGATTCTTGGGGTAACAATGAGCAGTTCTTC.

The chain carries TRBV15 and TRBJ2-3, with 9 positions matching TRBD1. The CDR3 sequence is 17 residues long. Germline CDR1 and CDR2: LNHNV and YYDKDF (reference sequence). Germline trimming cut 2 bases from V and 1 base from J; bases unmatched to any gene: 7. CDR3 DNA sequence: TGTGCCACCAGCAGACGCCTCGGGGACAGGGGCACAGATACGCAGTATTTT. Translated, it gives CATSRRLGDRGTDTQYF.

This chain's CDR3 is CASSLGTGGSEEQYF. CDR3 DNA sequence: TGTGCCAGCAGTTTAGGGACAGGGGGTTCTGAAGAGCAGTACTTC. The gene calls are TRBV28 and TRBJ2-7; 11 nucleotides match TRBD1. The length of the CDR3 is 15 residues. Germline trimming cut 2 bases from V and 7 bases from J; bases unmatched to any gene: 7. Germline V gene sequence: CDR1 MDHEN, CDR2 SYDVKM.

Ten or more counts support this clonotype. The chain recombines TRBV24-1 with TRBJ2-5; 11 bases fit TRBD1. The J segment lost 1 base and the V segment lost 3 bases, leaving 15 bases of the junction unmatched. Germline CDR1 is KGHDR and CDR2 is SFDVKD. This CDR3 has 20 residues. The CDR3 spells CATSDTKDRGRAPGQETQYF. Written as DNA, the CDR3 is TGTGCCACCAGTGATACAAAGGACAGGGGGCGAGCTCCCGGCCAAGAGACCCAGTACTTC.

The chain links TRBV29-1 to TRBJ2-5; 12 nucleotides line up with TRBD1. Germline assignment: CDR1 SQVTM and CDR2 ANQGSEA. The J segment lost 11 bases and the V segment lost 3 bases, leaving 13 bases of the junction unmatched. The CDR3 is 15 amino acids. CDR3 sequence reads: CSVEPPGTGGGEQYF. The CDR3 region has the DNA TGCAGCGTTGAGCCCCCCGGGACAGGGGGCGGTGAGCAGTACTTC.

This chain uses TRBV6-1 with TRBJ1-5; D is uncertain. CDR3 length: 14 residues. Per germline, CDR1 MNHNS and CDR2 SASEGT. Trimming shortened V by 2 bases and J by 3 bases, and 8 bases separated the two germline ends. DNA of the CDR3: TGTGCCAGCAGTGAATGGCAAGCCAATCAGCCCCAGCATTTT. This encodes CASSEWQANQPQHF.

In its sample, this clonotype was seen a few times. CDR3 DNA sequence: TGTGCCAGCAGGGCCCCTAGGCGGGATACTGAAGCTTTCTTT. Residues: CASRAPRRDTEAFF. The chain is built from TRBV25-1 and TRBJ1-1; D call uncertain. CDR1 and CDR2 from the germline V gene are MGHDK and SYGVNS. The CDR3 is 14 amino acids. Trimming shortened V by 6 bases and J by 5 bases, and 16 bases separated the two germline ends.

This clonotype was observed a handful of times. The J gene is TRBJ2-1, the V gene TRBV19; 12 bases map to TRBD1. V shed 7 bases and J 6 bases; nucleotides not matched to a gene: 7. CDR1 and CDR2 (germline): LNHDA, SQIVND (reference sequence). The CDR3 length is 15 residues. The CDR3 DNA reads TGTGCCAGTACCCAGGGACAGGGGGCGCGCAATGAGCAGTTCTTC. Translation gives CASTQGQGARNEQFF.

The rearrangement joins TRBV20-1 to TRBJ2-1; 9 bases match TRBD2. The CDR3 runs 16 residues. CDR1 and CDR2 from the germline V gene are DFQATT and SNEGSKA (reference sequence). V lost 1 base, J lost 3 bases, and 7 bases stayed unmatched. CDR3: CSARAVGGRGYNEQFF. In nucleotides, the CDR3 is TGCAGTGCTAGAGCGGTCGGCGGGAGGGGCTACAATGAGCAGTTCTTC.

This clonotype was observed many times. CDR3 region: CSARDRRYNEQFF. The CDR3 DNA follows: TGCAGTGCTAGAGACAGAAGGTACAATGAGCAGTTCTTC. This chain links TRBV20-1 with TRBJ2-1; no clear D gene. Germline V gene lookup returns CDR1 DFQATT and CDR2 SNEGSKA (reference sequence). V was trimmed by 0 bases and J by 4 bases, leaving 7 bases between them. This CDR3 has 13 residues.